The following is a TCR beta chain sequence with its context. Its antigen is not identified. The data were obtained in a study of blood T cells in healthy people across ages. Study conclusions and caveats: TCR beta diversity correlated strongly with naive T cell percentage. Roughly linearly, TCR beta diversity per million T cells fell as age increased.

Unmatched junction bases numbered 5, after V lost 3 bases and J lost 0 bases. This CDR3 comprises 17 residues. The germline CDR1 and CDR2 sequences are DFQATT and SNEGSKA (reference sequence). Healthy Caucasian individuals from Russia aged about 6 to 90 were enrolled as donors. The authors ran a second PCR of about 7 to 11 cycles using a sample-barcoded 5' primer and a J-beta primer mix. A single record per CDR3 protein comes from TCRdb applying MiXCR to the 5' RACE reads. The sample records about 680,000 distinct CDR3 sequences, 49% being singletons. V is TRBV20-1 and J is TRBJ2-1; 13 bases are shared with TRBD2. The sequenced material came from blood. The source of this sequence is a woman aged 55-70 years in good health. The CDR3 reads CSARVLAGGSSYNEQFF. CDR3 DNA sequence: TGCAGTGCTAGGGTACTAGCGGGGGGGAGCTCCTACAATGAGCAGTTCTTC.